The sequence of this TCR beta chain was determined in a study of blood T cell repertoires in COVID-19. Turning to the study itself: Among Cohort 3 donors, those recovered had two negative PCRs, clearance, or symptom resolution.

Original data processing: Estimates of nucleated cell counts were drawn from the amplification of reference gene primers. The assay was immunoSEQ multiplex PCR, and TCRdb's table has in-frame clones only and misses some. V, J and clone size derive from that table, while D and trimming were established from the DNA sequence. Of 250,000 to 350,000 clones in the sample, 85% to 90% were seen once. Remarks on this clone: Other DNA sequences in the sample encode the same CDR3.

Germline CDR1 and CDR2: SGHRS and YFSETQ. There are 14 residues in the CDR3. Trimming took off 4 bases at V and 8 bases at J, with 13 bases between the two ends. The sequence was obtained from a woman aged 55-70 years in a cohort exposed to, infected with or recovered from COVID-19 (not recorded which). The sample comprised PBMCs or T cells enriched from blood (not recorded which). The chain employs TRBV5-1 and TRBJ1-6; tentative D call: TRBD1 (5 bases). CDR3 residues: CASSPRGLDSPLHF. CDR3 bases: TGCGCCAGCAGCCCCCGGGGGTTGGATTCACCCCTCCACTTT.